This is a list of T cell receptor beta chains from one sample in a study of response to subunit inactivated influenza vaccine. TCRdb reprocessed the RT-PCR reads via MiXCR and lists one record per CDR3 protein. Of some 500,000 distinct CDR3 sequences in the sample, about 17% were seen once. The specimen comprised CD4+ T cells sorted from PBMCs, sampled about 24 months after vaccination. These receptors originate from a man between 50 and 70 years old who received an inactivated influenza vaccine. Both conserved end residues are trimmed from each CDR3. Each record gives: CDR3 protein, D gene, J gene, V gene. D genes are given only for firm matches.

CDR3: ASQQFVLNTIY; D: -; J: TRBJ1-3; V: TRBV12-3/TRBV12-4
CDR3: ASSTRQGSTNEKLF; D: TRBD1; J: TRBJ1-4; V: TRBV7-9
CDR3: ASSLSRASDEQF; D: -; J: TRBJ2-1; V: TRBV25-1
CDR3: ASSGLGGAFEEQF; D: -; J: TRBJ2-1; V: TRBV7-2
CDR3: ASGRQENTEAF; D: -; J: TRBJ1-1; V: TRBV11-3
CDR3: SAREAGRNEQF; D: TRBD2; J: TRBJ2-1; V: TRBV20-1
CDR3: ASIIRRPELNTGELF; D: -; J: TRBJ2-2; V: TRBV5-6
CDR3: ASREGQIYNSPLH; D: TRBD1; J: TRBJ1-6; V: TRBV12-3/TRBV12-4
CDR3: ASSSTVRYGYT; D: -; J: TRBJ1-2; V: TRBV6-5
CDR3: ASSEGLGWTYNEQF; D: -; J: TRBJ2-1; V: TRBV7-9
CDR3: ASSQVDSFQGNTIY; D: -; J: TRBJ1-3; V: TRBV3-1
CDR3: ASSSGTGANYGYT; D: TRBD1; J: TRBJ1-2; V: TRBV7-9
CDR3: ASSGGGSTRLYEQY; D: -; J: TRBJ2-7; V: TRBV5-1
CDR3: ASRDNMNTEAF; D: -; J: TRBJ1-1; V: TRBV10-1
CDR3: ASSSAGGRQETQY; D: TRBD2; J: TRBJ2-5; V: TRBV28
CDR3: ASSIQGLSNQPQH; D: -; J: TRBJ1-5; V: TRBV19